The entry below describes one TCR beta chain. The data belong to a study of PD-L1 blockade in urothelial cancer. Study as a whole: Patients with male sex and bladder-origin urothelial cancer accounted for about 85% of the roughly 30 enrolled.

The CDR3 loop spans 17 amino acids. With V trimmed by 4 bases and J by 8 bases, 13 bases remained unmatched. Germline CDR1 is SGHDN and CDR2 is FVKESK. Clones were sequenced by immunoSEQ multiplex PCR, and TCRdb holds only the in-frame ones, with some missing. The sample has approximately 100,000 clones; around 82% are singletons. The J gene is TRBJ2-4, the V gene TRBV14, with 11 bases matching TRBD2. Sequences were derived from PBMCs, sampled around atezolizumab (anti-PD-L1) treatment. The sequence came from a man in his fifties or sixties with urothelial cancer. CDR3 sequence (DNA): TGTGCCAGCAGCCCTTGGACTAGCGGGTCCGCAGAGGACATTCAGTACTTC. It encodes CASSPWTSGSAEDIQYF. Combining the CDR3 with reference TRBV14 and TRBJ2-4 gives the whole variable domain EAGVTQFPSHSVIEKGQTVTLRCDPISGHDNLYWYRRVMGKEIKFLLHFVKESKQDESGMPNNRFLAERTGGTYSTLKVQPAELEDSGVYFCASSPWTSGSAEDIQYFGAGTRLSVL.